The 31 T cell receptor beta chains in this list originate from one sample, sequenced in a study of blood T cells in healthy people across ages. It was with a sample-barcoded 5' primer and a J-beta primer mix that a second PCR of roughly 7 to 12 cycles was run. TCRdb independently ran MiXCR on the 5' RACE reads; one entry per CDR3 protein. The sample comprises fewer than 2 million distinct CDR3 sequences, around 42% of which are singletons, and under 25% rests with the top ten. The sequenced sample was blood. The receptors stem from a human donor in good health.

V usage is TRBV6-6 and J usage is TRBJ1-4; D not resolved. Deletions cut 5 bases from V and 8 bases from J, with 6 bases between. The CDR3 length is 11 residues. CDR1 is MNHNY and CDR2 is SVGAGI in the germline V gene (reference sequence). CDR3 DNA sequence: TGTGCCAGCAGTCACGGAGAAAAACTGTTTTTT. This sequence encodes CASSHGEKLFF.

The J gene is TRBJ2-1, the V gene TRBV7-2; D assignment may be TRBD1 or TRBD2 (6 bases each). Deletions cut 3 bases from V and 13 bases from J, with 19 bases between. The CDR3 has 14 amino acids. CDR1 is SGHTA, CDR2 FQGNSA, per germline. The CDR3: CASSFPGAGETQFF. CDR3 nucleotides: TGTGCCAGCAGCTTTCCGGGGGCTGGGGAGACCCAGTTCTTC.

The chain recombines TRBV7-2 with TRBJ1-2, with D maybe TRBD1 (5 bases). The germline V gene has CDR1 SGHTA and CDR2 FQGNSA. V was trimmed by 2 bases and J by 2 bases, leaving 12 bases between them. CDR3 length: 15 residues. DNA of the CDR3: TGTGCCAGCAGCTTAAGTTTTGGGGGAAACTATGGCTACACCTTC. It is translated as CASSLSFGGNYGYTF.

The chain is built from TRBV7-2 and TRBJ2-5, with D possibly being TRBD1 (6 bases). V was trimmed by 3 bases and J by 5 bases, leaving 13 bases between them. Germline-derived CDR1 and CDR2 are SGHTA and FQGNSA. The CDR3 length is 14 residues. The CDR3 sequence is CASSFRDIRETQYF. CDR3 nucleotide sequence: TGTGCCAGCAGCTTCCGGGACATTCGGGAGACCCAGTACTTC.

V usage is TRBV15 and J usage is TRBJ1-4, with 7 bases identical to TRBD1. The CDR3 totals 16 residues. The V and J ends lost 2 bases and 6 bases, in that order; junction bases with no gene match: 9. Germline CDR1 and CDR2: LNHNV and YYDKDF (reference sequence). CDR3 amino acids: CATSRRGGAGHEKLFF. Here the CDR3 DNA reads TGTGCCACCAGCAGAAGAGGGGGCGCGGGCCATGAAAAACTGTTTTTT.

A few counts support this clonotype. The V gene is TRBV6-2 or TRBV6-3, the J gene TRBJ2-5; 11 positions agree with TRBD1. Trimming at V came to 5 bases and at J to 11 bases, leaving 16 bases not matched to a gene. From germline, CDR1 is MNHEY and CDR2 SVGEGT. The CDR3 length is 16 residues. The CDR3 sequence is CASSLSGTGGYNEQYF. CDR3 DNA: TGTGCCAGCAGTCTCTCTGGGACAGGGGGTTACAATGAGCAGTACTTC.

The chain recombines TRBV25-1 with TRBJ2-7; 10 nucleotides match TRBD1. The CDR3 consists of 14 residues. With 5 bases clipped from V and 3 bases from J, the junction kept 4 bases outside the gene matches. Germline V gene data show CDR1 as MGHDK and CDR2 as SYGVNS. The CDR3 DNA reads TGTGCCAGCAGTAAGAGGACAGGGGGCTACGAGCAGTACTTC. This encodes CASSKRTGGYEQYF.

CDR3 residues: CASSDSGGALPYEQYF. The CDR3 DNA is TGTGCCAGCAGTGATTCGGGCGGGGCCCTCCCCTACGAGCAGTACTTC. This chain connects TRBV2 to TRBJ2-7; weak D call: TRBD2 (6 bases). V was pared by 3 bases and J by 2 bases, with 17 bases between. CDR3 length equals 16 residues. Germline V lookup: CDR1 SNHLY, CDR2 FYNNEI.

V and J are TRBV12-3 or TRBV12-4 and TRBJ2-1; 11 bases align to TRBD2. The V segment lost 5 bases and the J segment 2 bases; nucleotides outside the gene matches: 5. The length of the CDR3 is 16 residues. The CDR3 loop reads CASSKETSGAYNEQFF. The CDR3 nucleotides read TGTGCCAGCAGTAAAGAGACTAGCGGGGCCTACAATGAGCAGTTCTTC.

This clonotype was counted only a few times. V gene TRBV5-1 combines with J gene TRBJ2-3; TRBD2 matches at 8 bases. CDR1 and CDR2 from the germline V gene are SGHRS and YFSETQ. The CDR3 sequence is 19 residues long. After removal of 0 bases from V and 2 bases from J, the junction contained 14 bases not matched to a gene. The CDR3 spells CASSLEGSGGLPFTDTQYF. As DNA, the CDR3 is TGCGCCAGCAGCTTGGAGGGGAGCGGGGGACTACCCTTCACAGATACGCAGTATTTT.

J is TRBJ1-4 and V is TRBV7-2; 12 bases map to TRBD1. The CDR3 length is 15 residues. The V gene end was trimmed by 3 bases and the J gene end by 9 bases; junction bases not matched to a gene: 5. Germline values: CDR1 SGHTA, CDR2 FQGNSA. CDR3: CASSFSGTGGKKLFF. The DNA for the CDR3 is TGTGCCAGCAGCTTCTCCGGGACAGGGGGCAAAAAACTGTTTTTT. Supplemented by reference TRBV7-2 and TRBJ1-4, the full variable domain reads GAGVSQSPSNKVTEKGKDVELRCDPISGHTALYWYRQSLGQGLEFLIYFQGNSAPDKSGLPSDRFSAERTGGSVSTLTIQRTQQEDSAVYLCASSFSGTGGKKLFFGSGTQLSVL.

The chain carries TRBV4-3 and TRBJ2-3, with 7 bases fitting TRBD1. Per the germline V gene, CDR1 is LGHNA and CDR2 is YSLEER. This CDR3 comprises 15 residues. V lost 0 bases, J lost 2 bases, and 2 bases stayed unmatched. CDR3 bases: TGCGCCAGCAGCCAAGAGGGACAGACCACAGATACGCAGTATTTT. It specifies CASSQEGQTTDTQYF.

The gene calls are TRBV18 and TRBJ2-7; 7 bases agree with TRBD1. Germline CDR1 and CDR2: KGHSH and LQKENI. J lost 6 bases, V lost 3 bases, and 14 bases had no gene match. The CDR3 consists of 16 residues. CDR3 nucleotide sequence: TGTGCCAGCTCACCCAACCCGAGGACAGGACTTGGCGAGCAGTACTTC. Its translation is CASSPNPRTGLGEQYF.

J is TRBJ2-1 and V is TRBV24-1, with D hard to call. Germline CDR1 and CDR2: KGHDR and SFDVKD. The CDR3 has 14 residues. The V gene lost 3 bases and the J gene lost 10 bases, with 15 bases spanning the gap. CDR3: CATSDETNFYEQFF. The CDR3 region has the DNA TGTGCCACCAGTGATGAGACAAACTTCTACGAGCAGTTCTTC.

This chain uses TRBV4-3 with TRBJ2-7; D is undetermined. Germline V lookup: CDR1 LGHNA, CDR2 YSLEER. The CDR3 extends over 15 amino acids. Deletions cut 1 base from V and 4 bases from J, with 14 bases between. The CDR3 is CASSQASTGDYEQYF. The CDR3 DNA is TGCGCCAGCAGCCAAGCTTCGACCGGAGATTACGAGCAGTACTTC.

This chain uses TRBV7-9 with TRBJ2-1; D is perhaps TRBD2 (7 bases). The germline CDR1 and CDR2 sequences are SEHNR and FQNEAQ (reference sequence). The CDR3 totals 15 residues. V was trimmed by 0 bases and J by 13 bases, leaving 19 bases between them. CDR3 loop: CASSLAQAGGGRQFF. CDR3 bases: TGTGCCAGCAGCTTAGCGCAGGCAGGCGGGGGCCGCCAGTTCTTC.

The chain combines TRBV28 with TRBJ2-7, with 7 bases matching TRBD1. The J segment lost 3 bases and the V segment lost 6 bases, leaving 11 bases of the junction unmatched. CDR3 length equals 15 residues. Germline V gene sequence: CDR1 MDHEN, CDR2 SYDVKM. The CDR3 DNA is TGTGCCAGCAGCCTCGGGTTGGACAGGAGCTACGAGCAGTACTTC. It translates to CASSLGLDRSYEQYF.

The CDR3 loop is CASSGQENSGNTIYF. The CDR3 DNA reads as TGTGCCAGCAGCGGACAGGAGAACTCTGGAAACACCATATATTTT. The J gene is TRBJ1-3, the V gene TRBV4-2, with 7 bases lining up with TRBD1. CDR1 and CDR2 (germline): LGHNA, YNFKEQ. There are 15 residues in the CDR3. J was trimmed by 0 bases and V by 5 bases; bases with no gene match: 4.

The chain carries TRBV12-3 or TRBV12-4 and TRBJ1-1, with a weak D call TRBD1 (5 bases). CDR3 length: 13 amino acids. Trimming took off 8 bases at V and 5 bases at J, with 15 bases between the two ends. The CDR3 loop reads CASPRAQGTEAFF. In nucleotides, the CDR3 is TGTGCCAGCCCCAGGGCCCAAGGGACTGAAGCTTTCTTT.

J is TRBJ2-3 and V is TRBV7-2; 9 nucleotides align to TRBD2. Germline loops: CDR1 SGHTA, CDR2 FQGNSA. This CDR3 has 16 amino acids. V was pared by 3 bases and J by 2 bases, with 6 bases of the junction left unmatched. CDR3 in amino acids: CASSLGAGGTTDTQYF. CDR3 nucleotides: TGTGCCAGCAGCTTGGGAGCGGGGGGAACCACAGATACGCAGTATTTT.

The V call is TRBV7-2, the J call TRBJ2-7, with 7 bases lining up with TRBD1. This CDR3 contains 15 residues. Per the germline V gene, CDR1 is SGHTA and CDR2 is FQGNSA. The trim removed 5 bases at V and 2 bases at J, leaving 9 bases unmatched. Written as DNA, the CDR3 is TGTGCCAGCAGCCTTTCTGGGGACAGAACCTACGAGCAGTACTTC. Translated, it gives CASSLSGDRTYEQYF. Full variable domain (rest looked up from reference TRBV7-2 and TRBJ2-7): GAGVSQSPSNKVTEKGKDVELRCDPISGHTALYWYRQSLGQGLEFLIYFQGNSAPDKSGLPSDRFSAERTGGSVSTLTIQRTQQEDSAVYLCASSLSGDRTYEQYFGPGTRLTVT.

This clonotype came up a few times. The V and J genes are TRBV6-2 or TRBV6-3 and TRBJ2-7; D gene unclear. V was cut by 7 bases and J by 6 bases, with 7 bases left in between. Per the germline V gene, CDR1 is MNHEY and CDR2 is SVGEGT. The CDR3 contains 10 residues. The CDR3 loop is CASMGLEQYF. The DNA for the CDR3 is TGTGCCAGCATGGGTCTCGAGCAGTACTTC.

The chain is built from TRBV6-2 or TRBV6-3 and TRBJ2-7; D perhaps matches TRBD1 (6 bases). The CDR3 covers 14 residues. V was cut by 7 bases and J by 2 bases, with 15 bases left in between. In germline, CDR1 is MNHEY, CDR2 SVGEGT. CDR3 protein: CASTRTVPTYEQYF. Written as DNA, the CDR3 is TGTGCCAGCACCCGGACAGTCCCCACCTACGAGCAGTACTTC.

The genes are TRBV5-1 and TRBJ1-5; TRBD1 matches 8 bases. CDR1 SGHRS and CDR2 YFSETQ come from the germline V gene. The CDR3 is 14 residues long. With V trimmed by 0 bases and J by 9 bases, 5 bases remained unmatched. This CDR3 is CASSLDRGTSPQHF. The CDR3 DNA sequence: TGCGCCAGCAGCTTGGACAGGGGGACGTCGCCCCAGCATTTT.

V is TRBV27 and J is TRBJ2-7, with TRBD1 matching 9 bases. From germline, CDR1 is MNHEY and CDR2 SMNVEV (reference sequence). With 8 bases clipped from V and 4 bases from J, the junction kept 9 bases outside the gene matches. The CDR3 runs 14 residues. The CDR3 sequence: CASGEKQGAYEQYF. In DNA form, the CDR3 reads TGTGCCAGCGGGGAAAAACAGGGGGCTTACGAGCAGTACTTC.

This chain connects TRBV4-1 to TRBJ2-4; perhaps TRBD1 as D (6 bases). The assigned J gene may be wrong: the sequence end matches TRBJ2-7 better. CDR1 MGHRA and CDR2 YSYEKL come from the germline V gene. CDR3 size: 16 residues. The CDR3 region is CASSQERGGPGLEQYF. The CDR3 region has the DNA TGCGCCAGCAGCCAAGAGAGAGGGGGTCCAGGGCTCGAGCAGTACTTC.

This clonotype was counted a few times. This chain connects TRBV27 to TRBJ1-2; D gene ambiguous. This CDR3 spans 14 amino acids. The ends were cut back, 6 bases at V and 0 bases at J, with 11 bases in the middle. Looked up from germline, CDR1 is MNHEY and CDR2 is SMNVEV (reference sequence). CDR3 protein: CASRPREANYGYTF. The CDR3 nucleotides read TGTGCCAGCAGACCTAGGGAGGCTAACTATGGCTACACCTTC.

This clonotype was seen more than once but under ten times. The chain is built from TRBV29-1 and TRBJ2-7, with D possibly being TRBD2 (5 bases). The CDR3 totals 14 residues. The ends were cut back, 5 bases at V and 7 bases at J, with 21 bases in the middle. Germline loops: CDR1 SQVTM, CDR2 ANQGSEA. CDR3 DNA: TGCAGCGTTAAATCCTCCGGCGACCAGCGGGAGCAGTACTTC. This codes for CSVKSSGDQREQYF.

V is TRBV7-9 and J is TRBJ2-1, with 13 bases that match TRBD2. The CDR3 extends over 17 amino acids. Germline V gives CDR1 SEHNR, CDR2 FQNEAQ (reference sequence). The junction had 8 bases not matched to a gene; V was cut back by 4 bases and J by 5 bases. CDR3 residues: CASSSPDGLAGDNEQFF. The CDR3 DNA sequence: TGTGCCAGCAGCTCCCCCGATGGACTAGCGGGAGACAATGAGCAGTTCTTC.

This clonotype appeared a few times. The V call is TRBV5-1, the J call TRBJ1-5, with D hard to call. The length of the CDR3 is 16 residues. Germline CDR1 and CDR2: SGHRS and YFSETQ. Trimming pared 0 bases from V and 0 bases from J, leaving 10 bases between. Here the CDR3 reads CASSLGPADSNQPQHF. The CDR3 DNA is TGCGCCAGCAGCTTGGGGCCGGCGGATAGCAATCAGCCCCAGCATTTT.

The chain is built from TRBV9 and TRBJ1-1; D is possibly TRBD1 (6 bases). The CDR3 sequence is 14 residues long. CDR1 SGDLS and CDR2 YYNGEE come from the germline V gene. The V end lost 4 bases, the J end lost 4 bases, and 14 bases lay between the germline ends. CDR3 in amino acids: CASSQSLTGTEAFF. The CDR3 bases are TGTGCCAGCAGCCAATCCTTGACAGGCACTGAAGCTTTCTTT.